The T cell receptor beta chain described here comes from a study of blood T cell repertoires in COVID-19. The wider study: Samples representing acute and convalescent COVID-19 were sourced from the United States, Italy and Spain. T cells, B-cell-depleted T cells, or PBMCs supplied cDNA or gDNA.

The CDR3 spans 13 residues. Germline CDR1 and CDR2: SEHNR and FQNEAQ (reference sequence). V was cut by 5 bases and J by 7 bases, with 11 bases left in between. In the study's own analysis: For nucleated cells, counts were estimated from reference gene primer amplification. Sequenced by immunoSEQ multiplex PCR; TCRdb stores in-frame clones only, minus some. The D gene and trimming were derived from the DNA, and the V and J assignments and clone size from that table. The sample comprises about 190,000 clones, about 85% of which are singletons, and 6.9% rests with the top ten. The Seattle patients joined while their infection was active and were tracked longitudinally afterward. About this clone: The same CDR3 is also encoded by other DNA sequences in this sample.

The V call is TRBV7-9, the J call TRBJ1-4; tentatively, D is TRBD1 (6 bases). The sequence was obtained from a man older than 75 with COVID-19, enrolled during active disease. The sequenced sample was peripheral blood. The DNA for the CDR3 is TGTGCCAGCAGCCTCCTAGGGGGTGAAAAACTGTTTTTT. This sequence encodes CASSLLGGEKLFF.